One and the same sample provided the 3 T cell receptor beta chains below, sequenced in a study of glioma-infiltrating T cells. Using RNA template, CDR3s of TCR alpha and beta were amplified with iRepertoire arm-PCR. TCRdb itself ran the multiplex PCR reads through MiXCR, one entry per CDR3 protein. This table holds about 400,000 distinct CDR3 sequences, roughly two fifths found once. Sequenced material: glioma tissue, nonneoplastic brain tissue, or PBMCs (not recorded which). These receptors all come from a human donor with low-grade glioma or glioblastoma, undergoing nonglioma brain surgery, or in good health (not recorded which).

This clonotype showed up many times. The rearrangement links TRBV27 to TRBJ2-1, with 7 bases aligning to TRBD2. V was pared by 5 bases and J by 7 bases, with 17 bases of the junction left unmatched. This CDR3 has 17 residues. The germline gives CDR1 MNHEY, CDR2 SMNVEV (reference sequence). The CDR3 DNA reads TGTGCCAGCAGTCCCCAAACCCGTGGCGGGAGTGGTAATGAGCAGTTCTTC. Its protein product is CASSPQTRGGSGNEQFF.

This clonotype has ten or more counts. The CDR3, as DNA: TGTGCCAGCAGTTTAGGGAGATACAATGAGCAGTTCTTC. It specifies CASSLGRYNEQFF. The chain employs TRBV6-2 or TRBV6-3 and TRBJ2-1; TRBD2 might be the D (5 bases). The CDR3 sequence is 13 residues long. V lost 4 bases and J 4 bases, leaving 8 bases between the germline ends. Germline CDR1 and CDR2: MNHEY and SVGEGT.

This clonotype was counted between two and nine times. This chain connects TRBV7-2 to TRBJ2-2; D gene uncertain. The V end lost 5 bases, the J end lost 3 bases, and 10 bases lay between the germline ends. Germline loops: CDR1 SGHTA, CDR2 FQGNSA. The CDR3 is made up of 14 amino acids. Here the CDR3 DNA reads TGTGCCAGCAGCCCGGACCGATACACCGGGGAGCTGTTTTTT. Translated: CASSPDRYTGELFF.